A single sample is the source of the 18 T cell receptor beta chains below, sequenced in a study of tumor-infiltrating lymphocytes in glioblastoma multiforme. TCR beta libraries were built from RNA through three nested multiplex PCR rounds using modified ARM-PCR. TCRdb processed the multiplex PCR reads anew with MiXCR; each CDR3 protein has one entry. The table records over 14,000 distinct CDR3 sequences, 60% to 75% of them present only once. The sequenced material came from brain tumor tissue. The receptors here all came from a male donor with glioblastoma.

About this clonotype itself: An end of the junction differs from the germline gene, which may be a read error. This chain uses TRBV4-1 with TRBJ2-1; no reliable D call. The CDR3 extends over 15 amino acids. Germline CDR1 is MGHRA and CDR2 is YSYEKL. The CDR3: CARSQEERPFNEQFF. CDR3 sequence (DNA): TGCGCCAGAAGCCAAGAAGAAAGGCCGTTTAATGAGCAGTTCTTC.

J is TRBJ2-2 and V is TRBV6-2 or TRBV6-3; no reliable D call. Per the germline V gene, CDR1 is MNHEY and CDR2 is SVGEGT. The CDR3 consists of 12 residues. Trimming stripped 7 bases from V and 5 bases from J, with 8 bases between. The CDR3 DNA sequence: TGTGCCAGCAATAAAAATACCGGGGAGCTGTTTTTT. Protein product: CASNKNTGELFF.

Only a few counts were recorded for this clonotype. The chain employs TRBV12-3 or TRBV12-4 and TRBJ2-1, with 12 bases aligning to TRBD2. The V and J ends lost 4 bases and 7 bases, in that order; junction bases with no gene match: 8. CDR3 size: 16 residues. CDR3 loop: CASSSVGLAGHNEQFF. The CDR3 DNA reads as TGTGCCAGCAGTTCAGTCGGACTAGCGGGACATAATGAGCAGTTCTTC.

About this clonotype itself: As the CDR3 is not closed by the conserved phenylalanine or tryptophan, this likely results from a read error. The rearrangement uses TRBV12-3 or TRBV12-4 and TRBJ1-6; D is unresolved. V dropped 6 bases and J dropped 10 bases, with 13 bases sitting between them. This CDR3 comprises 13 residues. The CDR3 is CASSPSRRSPLHS. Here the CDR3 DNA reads TGTGCCAGCAGCCCCTCCAGGAGGTCACCCCTCCACTCG.

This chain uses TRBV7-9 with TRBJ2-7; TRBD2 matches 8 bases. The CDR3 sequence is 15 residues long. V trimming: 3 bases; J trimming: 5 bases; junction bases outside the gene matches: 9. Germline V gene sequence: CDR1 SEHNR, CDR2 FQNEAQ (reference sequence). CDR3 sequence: CASSFGAGEWDEQYF. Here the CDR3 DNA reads TGTGCCAGCAGCTTTGGAGCGGGAGAGTGGGACGAGCAGTACTTC.

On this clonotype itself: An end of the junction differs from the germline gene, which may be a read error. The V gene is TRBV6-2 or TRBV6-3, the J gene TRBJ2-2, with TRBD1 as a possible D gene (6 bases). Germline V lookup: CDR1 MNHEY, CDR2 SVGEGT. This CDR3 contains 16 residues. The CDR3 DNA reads TGTGCCAGCAGTCACCACCCAGACAGGCCCACCGGGGAGCTGTTCTTT. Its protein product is CASSHHPDRPTGELFF.

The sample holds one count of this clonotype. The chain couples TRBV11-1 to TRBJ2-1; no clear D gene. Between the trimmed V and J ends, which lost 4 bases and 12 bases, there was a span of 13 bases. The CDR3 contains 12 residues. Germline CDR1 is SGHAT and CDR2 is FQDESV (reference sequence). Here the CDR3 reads CASSSIGLGQFF. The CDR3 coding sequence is TGTGCCAGCAGCTCAATAGGCCTCGGGCAGTTCTTC.

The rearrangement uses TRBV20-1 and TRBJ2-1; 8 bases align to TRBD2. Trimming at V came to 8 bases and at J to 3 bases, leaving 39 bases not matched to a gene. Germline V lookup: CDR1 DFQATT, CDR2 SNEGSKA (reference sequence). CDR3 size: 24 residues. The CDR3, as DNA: TGCAGTCCAAGTTTGAAGGGTGCGTTTAGTCGGGGGGGGATGGTGCACAGGAGCTACAATGAGCAGTTCTTC. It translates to CSPSLKGAFSRGGMVHRSYNEQFF.

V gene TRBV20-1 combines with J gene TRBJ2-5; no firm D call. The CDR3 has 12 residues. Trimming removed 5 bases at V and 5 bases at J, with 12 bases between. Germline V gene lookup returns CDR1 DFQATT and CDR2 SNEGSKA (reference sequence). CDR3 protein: CSAGEPTETQYF. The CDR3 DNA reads TGCAGTGCTGGGGAACCCACGGAGACCCAGTACTTC.

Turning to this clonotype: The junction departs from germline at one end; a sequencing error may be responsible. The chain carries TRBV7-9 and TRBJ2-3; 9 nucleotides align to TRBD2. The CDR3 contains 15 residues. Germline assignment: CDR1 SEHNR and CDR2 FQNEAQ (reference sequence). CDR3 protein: CASTNLAGDTDRQYF. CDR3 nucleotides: TGTGCCAGCACCAATTTAGCGGGAGATACAGATAGGCAGTATTTT.

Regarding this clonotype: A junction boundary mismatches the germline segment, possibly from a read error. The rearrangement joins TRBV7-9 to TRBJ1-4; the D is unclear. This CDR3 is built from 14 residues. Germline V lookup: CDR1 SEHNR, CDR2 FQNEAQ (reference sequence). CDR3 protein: CAGSLRRENQKLFF. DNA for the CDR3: TGTGCCGGCAGCTTACGGCGGGAGAATCAAAAACTGTTTTTT.

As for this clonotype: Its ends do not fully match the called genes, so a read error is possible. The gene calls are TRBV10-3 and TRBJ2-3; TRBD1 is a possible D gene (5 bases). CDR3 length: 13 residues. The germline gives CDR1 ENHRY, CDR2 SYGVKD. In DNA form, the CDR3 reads TGTGCCATAAGGGGCACACTAACAGATACGCAATATTTT. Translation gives CAIRGTLTDTQYF.

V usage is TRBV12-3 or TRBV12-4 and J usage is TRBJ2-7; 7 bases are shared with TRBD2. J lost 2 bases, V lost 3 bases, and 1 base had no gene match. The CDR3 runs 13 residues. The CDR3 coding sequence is TGTGCCAGCAGTTTCCGGGAGGCCTACGAGCAGTACTTC. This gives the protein CASSFREAYEQYF.

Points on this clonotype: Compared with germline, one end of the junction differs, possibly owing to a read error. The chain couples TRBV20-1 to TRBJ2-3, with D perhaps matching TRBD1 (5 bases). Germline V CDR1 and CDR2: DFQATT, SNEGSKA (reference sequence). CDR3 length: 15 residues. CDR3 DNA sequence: TGCAGTGCCCTATGGACATGGACGACCCTTAATACGCAGTGTTTT. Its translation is CSALWTWTTLNTQCF.

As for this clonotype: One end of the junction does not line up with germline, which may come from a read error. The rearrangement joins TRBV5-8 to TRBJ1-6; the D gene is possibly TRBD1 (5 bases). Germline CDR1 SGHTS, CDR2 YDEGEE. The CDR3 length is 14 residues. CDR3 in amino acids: CAGSFLGGGSSLHF. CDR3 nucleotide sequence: TGTGCCGGCAGCTTCTTGGGCGGGGGTTCATCCCTCCACTTT.

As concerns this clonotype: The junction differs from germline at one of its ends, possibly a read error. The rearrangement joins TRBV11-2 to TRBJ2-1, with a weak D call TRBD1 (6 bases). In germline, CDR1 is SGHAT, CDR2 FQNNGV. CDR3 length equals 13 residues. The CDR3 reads CASSLDRGCKQFF. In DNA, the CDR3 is TGTGCCAGCAGTTTAGATAGGGGGTGTAAGCAGTTCTTC.

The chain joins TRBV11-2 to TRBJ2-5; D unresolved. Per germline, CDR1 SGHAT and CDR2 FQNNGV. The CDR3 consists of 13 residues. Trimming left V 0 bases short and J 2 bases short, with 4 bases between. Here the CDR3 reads CASSLERQETQYF. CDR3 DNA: TGTGCCAGCAGCTTAGAACGACAAGAGACCCAGTACTTC.

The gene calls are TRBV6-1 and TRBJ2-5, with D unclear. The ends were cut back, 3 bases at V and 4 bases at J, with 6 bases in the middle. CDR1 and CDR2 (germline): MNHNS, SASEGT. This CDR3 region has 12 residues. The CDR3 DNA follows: TGTGCCAGCAGTGAGGTCCGAGAGACCCAGTACTTC. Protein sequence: CASSEVRETQYF.